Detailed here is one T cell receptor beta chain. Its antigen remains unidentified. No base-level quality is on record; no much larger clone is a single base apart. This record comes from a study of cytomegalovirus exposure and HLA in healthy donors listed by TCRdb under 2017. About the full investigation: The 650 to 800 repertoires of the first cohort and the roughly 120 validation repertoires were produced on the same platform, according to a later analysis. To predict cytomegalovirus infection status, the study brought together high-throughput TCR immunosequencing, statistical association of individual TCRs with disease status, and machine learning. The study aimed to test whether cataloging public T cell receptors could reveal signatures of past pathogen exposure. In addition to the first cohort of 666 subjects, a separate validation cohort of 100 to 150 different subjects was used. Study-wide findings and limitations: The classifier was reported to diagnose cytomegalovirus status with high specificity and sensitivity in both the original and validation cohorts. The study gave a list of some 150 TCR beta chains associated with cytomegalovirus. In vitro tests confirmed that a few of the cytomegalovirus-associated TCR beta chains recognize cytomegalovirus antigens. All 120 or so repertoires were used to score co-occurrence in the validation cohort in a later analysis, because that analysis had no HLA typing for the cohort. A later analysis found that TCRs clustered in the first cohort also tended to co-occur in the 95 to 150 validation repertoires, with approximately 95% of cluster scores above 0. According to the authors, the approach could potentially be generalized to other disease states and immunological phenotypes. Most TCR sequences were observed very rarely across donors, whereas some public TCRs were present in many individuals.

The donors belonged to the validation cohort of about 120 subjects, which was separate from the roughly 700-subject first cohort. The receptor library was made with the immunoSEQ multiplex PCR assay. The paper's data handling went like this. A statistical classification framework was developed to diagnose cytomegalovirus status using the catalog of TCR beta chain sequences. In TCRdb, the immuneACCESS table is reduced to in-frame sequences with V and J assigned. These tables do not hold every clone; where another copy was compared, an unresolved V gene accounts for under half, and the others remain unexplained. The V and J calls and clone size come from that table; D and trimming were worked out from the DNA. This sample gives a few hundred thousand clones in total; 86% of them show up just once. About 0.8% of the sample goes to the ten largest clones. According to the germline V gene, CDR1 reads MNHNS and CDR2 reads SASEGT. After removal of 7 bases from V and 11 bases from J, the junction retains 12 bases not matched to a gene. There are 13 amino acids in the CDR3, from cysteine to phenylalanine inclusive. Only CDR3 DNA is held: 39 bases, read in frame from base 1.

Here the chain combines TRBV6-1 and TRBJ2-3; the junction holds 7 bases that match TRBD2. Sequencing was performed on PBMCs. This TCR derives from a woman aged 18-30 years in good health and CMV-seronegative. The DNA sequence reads TGTGCCAGCACGCTGGGGAGGGAGACTTGGCAGTATTTT. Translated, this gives CASTLGRETWQYF.